There are many counts of the clone carrying this T cell receptor (beta chain). What it binds is unknown. This record comes from a study of response to subunit inactivated influenza vaccine. Regarding the study as a whole: The authors suggested that every seasonal influenza vaccination recruits few new T cells.

The J segment lost 4 bases and the V segment lost 1 base, leaving 9 bases of the junction unmatched. CDR1 is LGHNA, CDR2 YSLEER, per germline. The CDR3 is 17 amino acids. Via MiXCR, TCRdb re-called the RT-PCR reads, giving one row per CDR3 protein. This table has roughly 650,000 distinct CDR3 sequences, 14% appearing once. The chain joins TRBV4-3 to TRBJ2-7; 11 positions agree with TRBD2. The TCR comes from a man over 45 who received an inactivated influenza vaccine. Sequenced here: PBMCs from blood, sampled 14 days before vaccination. Here the CDR3 DNA reads TGCGCCAGCAGCCAAGCTACCTCGGGACTAGCGGCTTACGAGCAGTACTTC. Amino acids: CASSQATSGLAAYEQYF.